This T cell receptor beta chain appears in the sequencing data of a study of blood T cell repertoires in COVID-19. Whole-study context: Whether acute or convalescent, the COVID-19 samples came from the United States, Italy and Spain. T cells, B-cell-depleted T cells, or PBMCs provided the cDNA or gDNA that served as material.

This table comes from immunoSEQ multiplex PCR, and its TCRdb copy is limited to in-frame clones, with some not included. This repertoire shows fewer than 75,000 clones, over 80% found once; its top ten account for 7% to 10%. The ends were cut back, 5 bases at V and 1 base at J, with 12 bases in the middle. The CDR3 spans 15 residues. Per the germline V gene, CDR1 is MNHEY and CDR2 is SVGAGI. The source of this sequence is a man between 45 and 60 years old with active COVID-19. The rearrangement joins TRBV6-5 to TRBJ1-5; no definite D call. Sequenced material: peripheral blood. The CDR3 spells CASSPVGRSNQPQHF. CDR3 bases: TGTGCCAGCAGTCCTGTAGGGAGGAGCAATCAGCCCCAGCATTTT.